This TCR beta chain was sequenced for a study of shared clonotypes between healthy human individuals. Findings of the study overall: All-four-donor shared clonotypes had higher generation probabilities than non-shared clonotypes did.

Naive CD8 cells lacked CD45RO, underwent positive selection for CCR7 and left out terminally differentiated effector memory CD45RA+ cells. Only Caucasian adults living in Nashville, Tennessee made up the donor group. Original methodology: Sequence data from immunoSEQ were junction-only and lacked quality scores; consequently, filtering differed. Data came from immunoSEQ multiplex PCR; TCRdb stores just in-frame clones and leaves some out. V and J calls plus clone size are reproduced from that table; the DNA served to infer D and trimming. The sample has over 2,000,000 clones; 80% to 95% are singletons. Comment on this clone: Its matching antigen is unknown.

The sequence was collected from a man aged 18-30 years in good health. Some clones in this sample may be carry-over from other donors' samples. The sample consisted of naive CD8+ T cells from PBMCs.

This chain's CDR3 is CATGQAFYEQYF. CDR3 bases: TGTGCCACCGGACAGGCGTTCTACGAGCAGTACTTC. The chain couples TRBV2 to TRBJ2-7, with 7 bases lining up with TRBD1. Germline V gene data show CDR1 as SNHLY and CDR2 as FYNNEI. This CDR3 is built from 12 residues. V shed 10 bases, J shed 3 bases, and the junction held 6 bases outside the gene matches.